This record covers a single T cell receptor (beta chain). Libraries of TRB cDNA were made by 5' RACE and carried UMIs. TCRdb re-analyzed the 5' RACE reads; it lists each CDR3 protein once, without DNA. The sample table sets out tens of thousands of distinct CDR3 sequences. The CDR3 length is 12 residues. CDR1 is SQVTM and CDR2 is ANQGSEA in the germline V gene. The sorting of each CD8+ T cell subset was done in triplicate, at 300,000 cells each. Naive CD8+ T cells were CD45RO-CCR7+CD27+CD95-. The data are from a study of CXCR3-negative and CXCR3-positive naive CD8 T cells. The chain uses TRBV29-1 and TRBJ2-1; TCRdb reports TRBD1, a call that lacks DNA to check it against. What was sequenced was naive CXCR3- CD8+ T cells from blood. Regarding subset: CD45RO-CCR7+CD27+CD95- naive CD8+ T cells lacking CXCR3 (TNR3-). This TCR was sampled from a human donor in good health. Some clones in this sample may be carry-over from other donors' samples. The CDR3 sequence: CSVRKGGIEQFF.